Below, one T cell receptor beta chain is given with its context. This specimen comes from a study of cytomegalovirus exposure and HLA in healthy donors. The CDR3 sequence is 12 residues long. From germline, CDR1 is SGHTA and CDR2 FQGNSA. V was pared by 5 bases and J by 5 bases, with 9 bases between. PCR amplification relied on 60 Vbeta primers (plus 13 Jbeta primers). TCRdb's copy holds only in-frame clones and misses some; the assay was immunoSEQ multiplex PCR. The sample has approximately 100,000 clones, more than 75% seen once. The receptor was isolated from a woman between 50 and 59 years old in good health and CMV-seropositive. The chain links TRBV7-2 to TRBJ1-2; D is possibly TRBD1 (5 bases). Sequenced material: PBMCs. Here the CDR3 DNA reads TGTGCCAGCAGCGCGGACATGTATGGCTACACCTTC. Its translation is CASSADMYGYTF.